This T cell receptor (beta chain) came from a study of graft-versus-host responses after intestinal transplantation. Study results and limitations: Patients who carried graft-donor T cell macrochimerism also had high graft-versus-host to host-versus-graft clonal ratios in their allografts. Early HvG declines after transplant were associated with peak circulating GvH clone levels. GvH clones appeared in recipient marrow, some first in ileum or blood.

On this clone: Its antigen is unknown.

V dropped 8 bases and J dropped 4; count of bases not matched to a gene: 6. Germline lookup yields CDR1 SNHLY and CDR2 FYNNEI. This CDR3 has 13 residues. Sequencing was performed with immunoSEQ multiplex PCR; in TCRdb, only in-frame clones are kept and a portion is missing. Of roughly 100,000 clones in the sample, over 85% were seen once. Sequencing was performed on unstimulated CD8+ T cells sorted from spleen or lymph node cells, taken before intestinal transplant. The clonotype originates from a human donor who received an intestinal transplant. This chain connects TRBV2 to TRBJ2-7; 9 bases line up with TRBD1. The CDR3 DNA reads TGTGCCAGCTGGGACAGGGCAACATACGAGCAGTACTTC. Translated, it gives CASWDRATYEQYF. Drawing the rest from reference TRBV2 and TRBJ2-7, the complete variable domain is EPEVTQTPSHQVTQMGQEVILRCVPISNHLYFYWYRQILGQKVEFLVSFYNNEISEKSEIFDDQFSVERPDGSNFTLKIRSTKLEDSAMYFCASWDRATYEQYFGPGTRLTVT.